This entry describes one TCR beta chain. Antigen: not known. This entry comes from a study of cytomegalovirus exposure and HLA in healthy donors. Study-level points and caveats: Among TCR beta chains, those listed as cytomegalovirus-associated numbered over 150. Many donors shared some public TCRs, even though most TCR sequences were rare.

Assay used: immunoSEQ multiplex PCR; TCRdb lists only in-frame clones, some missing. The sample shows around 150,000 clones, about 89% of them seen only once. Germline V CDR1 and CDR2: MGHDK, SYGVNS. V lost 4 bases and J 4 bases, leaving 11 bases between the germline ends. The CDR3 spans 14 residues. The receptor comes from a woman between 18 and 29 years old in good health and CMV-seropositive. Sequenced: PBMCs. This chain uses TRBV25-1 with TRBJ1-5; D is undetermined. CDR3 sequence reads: CASSVGGGNQPQHF. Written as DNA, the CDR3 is TGTGCCAGCAGTGTAGGCGGCGGGAATCAGCCCCAGCATTTT.